Below are 8 T cell receptor beta chains sequenced from a single sample in a study of glioma-infiltrating T cells. The iRepertoire nested amplicon-rescue multiplex PCR amplified TCR alpha and beta CDR3s from RNA. TCRdb used MiXCR to reprocess the multiplex PCR reads, holding one entry per CDR3 protein. The sample includes about 140,000 distinct CDR3 sequences, 35% to 50% of them seen just once. What was sequenced was glioma tissue, nonneoplastic brain tissue, or PBMCs (not recorded which). Receptor source: a human donor with low-grade glioma or glioblastoma, undergoing nonglioma brain surgery, or in good health (not recorded which).

The rearrangement joins TRBV27 to TRBJ1-2; tentative D call: TRBD1 (5 bases). The length of the CDR3 is 14 residues. Looked up from germline, CDR1 is MNHEY and CDR2 is SMNVEV (reference sequence). The germline V and J ends were trimmed by 5 bases and 5 bases, with 15 bases remaining between them. Here the CDR3 DNA reads TGTGCCAGCAGTACCACGGGGGAACCTTATGGCTACACCTTC. Residues: CASSTTGEPYGYTF.

A few counts support this clonotype. This chain links TRBV7-9 with TRBJ1-1, with 7 bases matching TRBD1. This CDR3 is built from 14 residues. The V gene end was trimmed by 6 bases and the J gene end by 4 bases; junction bases not matched to a gene: 8. The germline V gene has CDR1 SEHNR and CDR2 FQNEAQ (reference sequence). CDR3 bases: TGTGCCAGCAGGGCTACAGGGGATAGCACTGAAGCTTTCTTT. Translating it yields CASRATGDSTEAFF.

The gene calls are TRBV28 and TRBJ2-6; D gene unclear. V dropped 7 bases and J dropped 4 bases, with 11 bases sitting between them. CDR3 length equals 14 residues. Germline loops: CDR1 MDHEN, CDR2 SYDVKM. The CDR3 DNA is TGTGCCAGCAAGGCTCAATCGGGGGCCAACGTCCTGACTTTC. Translating it yields CASKAQSGANVLTF.

The chain is built from TRBV6-9 and TRBJ1-3, with D possibly TRBD1 on 5 matching bases. The CDR3 loop spans 16 amino acids. V was shortened by 4 bases and J by 6 bases, with 19 bases between the two germline ends. Germline V gives CDR1 MNHGY, CDR2 SVAAGI. The CDR3 region is CASSFRATGAENTIYF. CDR3 DNA sequence: TGTGCCAGCAGTTTCAGGGCGACCGGCGCCGAAAACACCATATATTTT.

The chain joins TRBV2 to TRBJ2-1; 9 bases map to TRBD1. V dropped 5 bases and J dropped 4; count of bases not matched to a gene: 6. The V gene's germline CDR1 is SNHLY and CDR2 FYNNEI. The CDR3 runs 15 residues. The CDR3 region has the DNA TGTGCCAGCAGTTCGGACAGGGGACTATACAATGAGCAGTTCTTC. This sequence encodes CASSSDRGLYNEQFF.

This clonotype was counted between two and nine times. The chain carries TRBV20-1 and TRBJ1-2; 12 nucleotides agree with TRBD1. The trim removed 4 bases at V and 8 bases at J, leaving 11 bases unmatched. Germline values: CDR1 DFQATT, CDR2 SNEGSKA (reference sequence). The CDR3 spans 15 residues. The CDR3 loop is CSAMRGGTGGDGYTF. Written as DNA, the CDR3 is TGCAGTGCTATGAGGGGGGGGACAGGGGGCGACGGCTACACCTTC.

This chain links TRBV9 with TRBJ1-1; D gene ambiguous. Germline lookup yields CDR1 SGDLS and CDR2 YYNGEE. The CDR3 consists of 13 residues. Trimming removed 3 bases at V and 0 bases at J, with 6 bases between. The CDR3 sequence is CASSEFMNTEAFF. CDR3 sequence (DNA): TGTGCCAGCAGCGAATTTATGAACACTGAAGCTTTCTTT. The full variable domain, its missing parts supplied by reference TRBV9 and TRBJ1-1, is DSGVTQTPKHLITATGQRVTLRCSPRSGDLSVYWYQQSLDQGLQFLIQYYNGEERAKGNILERFSAQQFPDLHSELNLSSLELGDSALYFCASSEFMNTEAFFGQGTRLTVV.

This clonotype was detected ten times or more. This chain uses TRBV6-1 with TRBJ2-1, with 9 bases that match TRBD2. Germline lookup yields CDR1 MNHNS and CDR2 SASEGT. V was clipped by 6 bases and J by 0 bases; unmatched bases: 3. This CDR3 is 15 amino acids long. The CDR3 bases are TGTGCCAGCAGCCGTAGCGGGAGCTCCTACAATGAGCAGTTCTTC. This gives the protein CASSRSGSSYNEQFF.